Listed below are T cell receptor beta chains from one sample, sequenced in a study of radiotherapy plus CTLA-4 blockade in lung cancer. Produced via immunoSEQ multiplex PCR; TCRdb's table is partial and in-frame only. The sample contains roughly 59,000 clones, approximately 65% of which appear only once. Source: peripheral blood, taken from a patient treated with radiotherapy plus ipilimumab. The receptor source for this set is a human donor with non-small cell lung cancer whose response to radiotherapy plus ipilimumab could not be evaluated. CDR3s include the opening cysteine and the closing phenylalanine or tryptophan. The order of the fields is V gene, clone size, J gene, D gene, CDR3 DNA, CDR3 protein. The D gene is left open where the match is weak. Clone size, where shown, is once, few, many, or a class for clones that have expanded.

V: TRBV19
size: -
J: TRBJ1-4
D: -
DNA: TGTGCCAGCAAGGTGACAGCAACTAATGAAAAACTGTTTTTT
CDR3: CASKVTATNEKLFF

V: TRBV6-4
size: -
J: TRBJ2-3
D: TRBD2
DNA: TGTGCCAGCAGTTACGGGACTAGCGGGAGTGGGACAGATACGCAGTATTTT
CDR3: CASSYGTSGSGTDTQYF

V: TRBV11-1
size: -
J: TRBJ2-7
D: -
DNA: TGTGCCAGCAGCGGGACACGGTACGAGCAGTACTTC
CDR3: CASSGTRYEQYF

V: TRBV28
size: -
J: TRBJ2-7
D: TRBD1
DNA: TGTGCCAGCAGCCAGACAGGGGAGGCCTACGAGCAGTACTTC
CDR3: CASSQTGEAYEQYF

V: TRBV5-4
size: -
J: TRBJ2-3
D: -
DNA: TGTGCCAGCAGCCGGGGACTGATAGATACGCAGTATTTT
CDR3: CASSRGLIDTQYF

V: TRBV6-5
size: -
J: TRBJ2-7
D: -
DNA: TGTGCCAGCAGAAGAGAATGGAGGAGCTCCTACGAGCAGTACTTC
CDR3: CASRREWRSSYEQYF

V: TRBV27
size: -
J: TRBJ1-1
D: -
DNA: TGTGCCAGCAGTTTATTCGCGGACACTGAAGCTTTCTTT
CDR3: CASSLFADTEAFF

V: TRBV13
size: -
J: TRBJ2-1
D: TRBD2
DNA: TGTGCCAGCAGCTTTCCTAGCGGGGGGTACAATGAGCAGTTCTTC
CDR3: CASSFPSGGYNEQFF

V: TRBV14
size: -
J: TRBJ1-1
D: -
DNA: TGTGCCAGCAGCTACATCCGAGGTGGGAACACTGAAGCTTTCTTT
CDR3: CASSYIRGGNTEAFF

V: TRBV19
size: -
J: TRBJ2-3
D: TRBD2
DNA: TGTGCCAGTAGTTTTAGTAGCGGGGCCACAGATACGCAGTATTTT
CDR3: CASSFSSGATDTQYF

V: TRBV27
size: -
J: TRBJ1-2
D: -
DNA: TGTGCCAGCAGTTCGGGGAACTATGGCTACACCTTC
CDR3: CASSSGNYGYTF

V: TRBV5-6
size: few
J: TRBJ2-3
D: -
DNA: TGTGCCAGCAGCTTGGTGGGCAGTAGCACAGATACGCAGTATTTT
CDR3: CASSLVGSSTDTQYF

V: TRBV28
size: -
J: TRBJ1-1
D: TRBD1
DNA: TGTGCCAGCACTAATTTAGCAGGGGGCACTGAAGCTTTCTTT
CDR3: CASTNLAGGTEAFF

V: TRBV2
size: -
J: TRBJ2-7
D: -
DNA: TGTGCCAGCAGTGCAAACCAACCCCCTACCTACGAGCAGTACTTC
CDR3: CASSANQPPTYEQYF

V: TRBV28
size: -
J: TRBJ1-5
D: TRBD1
DNA: TGTGCCAGCAGTTTCAAGGACAGGAGCCACGGCCAGCCCCAGCATTTT
CDR3: CASSFKDRSHGQPQHF

V: TRBV6-1
size: -
J: TRBJ1-4
D: -
DNA: TGTGCCGTCCGCCCAGGGCGGGAACAAAAACTGTTTTTT
CDR3: CAVRPGREQKLFF

V: TRBV10-3
size: -
J: TRBJ1-2
D: -
DNA: TGTGCCATCAGCGGGGTTAACTATGGCTACACCTTC
CDR3: CAISGVNYGYTF

V: TRBV10-1
size: -
J: TRBJ2-3
D: TRBD2
DNA: TGCGCCAGCAGTCTAGCGGGAGGGCTAGATACGCAGTATTTT
CDR3: CASSLAGGLDTQYF

V: TRBV7-9
size: -
J: TRBJ1-1
D: -
DNA: TGTGCCAGCAGCGCCCAGGGAAACACTGAAGCTTTCTTT
CDR3: CASSAQGNTEAFF

V: TRBV30
size: -
J: TRBJ2-7
D: TRBD2
DNA: TGTGCCTGGAGTGTCTCAGCGGGAGGTTCCTACGAGCAGTACTTC
CDR3: CAWSVSAGGSYEQYF

V: TRBV5-1
size: -
J: TRBJ1-1
D: -
DNA: TGCGCCAGCAGCTTGGAGAGTGGGAACACTGAAGCTTTCTTT
CDR3: CASSLESGNTEAFF

V: TRBV28
size: -
J: TRBJ2-7
D: -
DNA: TGTGCCAGCAGTCCCCTCTGGAGGGTGAGCTCCTACGAGCAGTACTTC
CDR3: CASSPLWRVSSYEQYF

V: TRBV6-5
size: -
J: TRBJ2-7
D: -
DNA: TGTGCCAGCAGTTACAGGGGGTCGACCTACGAGCAGTACTTC
CDR3: CASSYRGSTYEQYF

V: TRBV19
size: once
J: TRBJ1-2
D: -
DNA: TGTACCAGTAGTATCGGGGGGCTCGGCTACACCTTC
CDR3: CTSSIGGLGYTF

V: TRBV11-3
size: -
J: TRBJ2-2
D: TRBD1
DNA: TGTGCCAGCAGCTTAGATCCATTTTGGACAGGGGGCTATACCGGGGAGCTGTTTTTT
CDR3: CASSLDPFWTGGYTGELFF

V: TRBV2
size: -
J: TRBJ1-5
D: TRBD1
DNA: TGTGCCAGCAGTGAGGGACAGGGAGGTCAGCCCCAGCATTTT
CDR3: CASSEGQGGQPQHF

V: TRBV7-3
size: few
J: TRBJ1-6
D: TRBD1
DNA: TGTGCCAGCAGCCCTAGGGTGGACAGGGCAGGATCACCCCTCCACTTT
CDR3: CASSPRVDRAGSPLHF

V: TRBV7-2
size: -
J: TRBJ1-2
D: TRBD1
DNA: TGTGCCAGCAGCTCGGCCGGGACAGGGAACTATGGCTACACCTTC
CDR3: CASSSAGTGNYGYTF

V: TRBV27
size: once
J: TRBJ2-7
D: -
DNA: TGTGCCAGCAGTTTAAAGGACAGCTACTACGAGCAGTACTTC
CDR3: CASSLKDSYYEQYF

V: TRBV6-4
size: -
J: TRBJ2-7
D: -
DNA: TGTGCCAGCAGTGACTCCCGGGACACCCCGGTCCACGAGCAGTACTTC
CDR3: CASSDSRDTPVHEQYF

V: TRBV19
size: -
J: TRBJ2-3
D: -
DNA: TGTGCCAGTAGTAAGGGGACTCTCACTAGCACAGATACGCAGTATTTT
CDR3: CASSKGTLTSTDTQYF

V: TRBV7-3
size: -
J: TRBJ1-6
D: -
DNA: TGTGCCAGCAGCCTGACAGGATGGGATTCACCCCTCCACTTT
CDR3: CASSLTGWDSPLHF

V: TRBV7-3
size: -
J: TRBJ2-1
D: -
DNA: TGTGCCAGCAGCTTAAATAGTCACAATGAGCAGTTCTTC
CDR3: CASSLNSHNEQFF

V: TRBV11-2
size: -
J: TRBJ1-2
D: -
DNA: TGTGCCAGCAGCTTAGGGCGGGGGGGCAGAGGGGCTCTCTACACCTTC
CDR3: CASSLGRGGRGALYTF

V: TRBV5-1
size: -
J: TRBJ2-7
D: -
DNA: TGCGCCAGCAGCTTAGGAGACTACGAGCAGTACTTC
CDR3: CASSLGDYEQYF

V: TRBV28
size: -
J: TRBJ1-1
D: -
DNA: TGTGCCAGCAGGAGGGAAGCTGAAGCTTTCTTT
CDR3: CASRREAEAFF

V: TRBV6-5
size: -
J: TRBJ1-4
D: -
DNA: TGTGCCAGCAGTTACGGCAGGGCGGGAGAAAAACTGTTTTTT
CDR3: CASSYGRAGEKLFF

V: TRBV6-5
size: -
J: TRBJ1-2
D: TRBD1
DNA: TGTGCCAGCAGGCTTACAGGGGTAGGCTATGGCTACACCTTC
CDR3: CASRLTGVGYGYTF

V: TRBV11-3
size: once
J: TRBJ1-1
D: -
DNA: TGTGCCAGCAGCTTAGTACAAGACACTGAAGCTTTCTTT
CDR3: CASSLVQDTEAFF

V: TRBV11-2
size: -
J: TRBJ2-7
D: -
DNA: TGTGCCAGCAGCATAGGAGGGTCCTACGAGCAGTACTTC
CDR3: CASSIGGSYEQYF

V: TRBV15
size: -
J: TRBJ1-1
D: -
DNA: TGTGCCACCAGCAGAGATCCCACTGATGAAGCTTTCTTT
CDR3: CATSRDPTDEAFF